This T cell receptor beta chain came from a study of blood T cells in healthy people across ages. Study background: In model experiments, template switching was able to capture about one barcoded beta molecule for every two T cells that were present.

CDR3 size: 15 residues. V was clipped by 1 base and J by 4 bases, with 13 bases between them. Germline-derived CDR1 and CDR2 are LGHNA and YSLEER. On this clonotype itself: What it binds is unknown.

With a J-beta primer mix and a sample-barcoded 5' primer, a second PCR ran roughly 6 to 11 cycles. TCRdb used MiXCR to reprocess the 5' RACE reads, holding one entry per CDR3 protein. The sample consists of about 1.8 million distinct CDR3 sequences, just under 50% of them appearing once. Points from the study as a whole: In these data, TCR beta diversity tracked strongly with naive T cell percentage. Older age coincided with a roughly linear decline in TCR beta diversity per million T cells.

Sequencing was carried out using blood. The receptor was isolated from a woman aged 40 to 55 in good health. The gene calls are TRBV4-3 and TRBJ1-2, with TRBD1 as a possible D gene (5 bases). CDR3 DNA: TGCGCCAGCAGCCAAGCCCGGGGGGAGGCCTATGGCTACACCTTC. This translates into CASSQARGEAYGYTF.